These T cell receptor beta chains were read from a single sample in a study of regulatory T cells in long-lasting Graves disease. TCRdb passed the multiplex PCR reads through MiXCR, listing each CDR3 protein once. Among some 340,000 distinct CDR3 sequences listed, 12% were seen once. In addition, the sample was reused for a study of T cells in Graves' hyperthyroidism and ophthalmopathy.

Sequencing was performed on peripheral blood mononuclear cells (PBMCs), taken at new diagnosis, from a patient treated with antithyroid drugs. The receptors were sampled from a woman younger than 30 with Graves disease. Each CDR3 is given with its conserved first and last residue. The D gene is left open where the match is weak. Clone size is given for some rows only: seen once, a few or many times, or a class if the clone is expanded.

D,size,J,V,CDR3,DNA
.,.,TRBJ2-1,TRBV14,CASGHQLDNEQFF,TGTGCCAGCGGCCACCAATTAGACAATGAGCAGTTCTTC
TRBD2,many,TRBJ2-7,TRBV3-1,CASSQSPRGGEQYF,TGTGCCAGCAGCCAATCCCCCCGGGGGGGCGAGCAGTACTTC
.,many,TRBJ1-1,TRBV12-3/TRBV12-4,CASTSGGLWMNTEAFF,TGTGCCAGCACCTCGGGGGGGTTATGGATGAACACTGAAGCTTTCTTT
.,many,TRBJ1-1,TRBV30,CACTRVGLGAFF,TGTGCCTGCACACGAGTTGGGCTGGGAGCTTTCTTT
.,many,TRBJ1-1,TRBV28,CASSRDQRGDTEAFF,TGTGCCAGCAGTCGCGACCAGAGGGGGGACACTGAAGCTTTCTTT
TRBD2,.,TRBJ2-1,TRBV2,CASGSGTYNEQFF,TGTGCCAGCGGAAGCGGGACCTACAATGAGCAGTTCTTC
TRBD2,many,TRBJ2-5,TRBV7-2,CASSLVGAGGQETQYF,TGTGCCAGCAGCTTAGTCGGGGCGGGGGGGCAAGAGACCCAGTACTTC
TRBD1,many,TRBJ1-2,TRBV6-1,CASSTTGGNYGYTF,TGTGCCAGCAGCACGACAGGGGGAAACTATGGCTACACCTTC
TRBD2,many,TRBJ2-3,TRBV6-5,CASSYQTGLAGGADTQYF,TGTGCCAGCAGTTACCAGACGGGACTAGCGGGGGGCGCAGATACGCAGTATTTT
TRBD1,many,TRBJ1-2,TRBV6-5,CASSYTTGGVYGYTF,TGTGCCAGCAGTTACACCACAGGGGGCGTATATGGCTACACCTTC
.,.,TRBJ1-1,TRBV20-1,CSAPRVRDTNTEAFF,TGCAGTGCTCCGAGGGTTAGGGACACTAACACTGAAGCTTTCTTT
.,many,TRBJ2-3,TRBV28,CASSLSSLVGVTDTQYF,TGTGCCAGCAGTTTATCCAGCCTAGTAGGGGTAACAGATACGCAGTATTTT
TRBD1,.,TRBJ2-3,TRBV6-4,CASSEAGTGAADTQYF,TGTGCCAGCAGTGAGGCCGGGACAGGGGCAGCAGATACGCAGTATTTT
.,many,TRBJ1-1,TRBV20-1,CSARVGDLNTEAFF,TGCAGTGCTAGAGTGGGGGATTTGAACACTGAAGCTTTCTTT
.,.,TRBJ2-2,TRBV11-2,CASSPKVNTGELFF,TGTGCCAGCAGCCCTAAGGTGAACACCGGGGAGCTGTTTTTT
TRBD1,many,TRBJ1-2,TRBV2,CASSRQGDGGYTF,TGTGCCAGCAGCCGACAGGGGGACGGTGGCTACACCTTC
TRBD1,.,TRBJ2-3,TRBV6-2/TRBV6-3,CASSAGTGGRNTQYF,TGTGCCAGCAGTGCCGGGACAGGGGGTAGAAATACGCAGTATTTT
.,few,TRBJ1-3,TRBV6-2/TRBV6-3,CASLDLTGNTIYF,TGTGCCAGCCTCGATTTGACGGGAAACACCATATATTTT
.,many,TRBJ1-1,TRBV12-3/TRBV12-4,CASSLAGTEAFF,TGTGCCAGCAGTTTAGCGGGCACTGAAGCTTTCTTT
.,many,TRBJ2-5,TRBV12-3/TRBV12-4,CASTKPGTETQYF,TGTGCCAGCACGAAACCAGGGACCGAGACCCAGTACTTC
TRBD1,many,TRBJ2-1,TRBV27,CASSSIPPRDRENEQFF,TGTGCCAGCAGTTCTATTCCGCCCAGGGACAGGGAAAATGAGCAGTTCTTC
.,many,TRBJ2-6,TRBV29-1,CSVEPLRRVSTSGANVLTF,TGCAGCGTTGAGCCGTTAAGGAGGGTGTCCACCTCTGGGGCCAACGTCCTGACTTTC
.,many,TRBJ2-1,TRBV27,CASSFSLNNEQFF,TGTGCCAGCAGTTTCTCCTTAAACAATGAGCAGTTCTTC
.,.,TRBJ1-2,TRBV7-6,CASSLGPDGSYGYTF,TGTGCCAGCAGCTTAGGGCCGGACGGTTCTTATGGCTACACCTTC
.,many,TRBJ1-4,TRBV30,CAWSRLREKLFF,TGTGCCTGGAGTAGACTGCGTGAAAAACTGTTTTTT
TRBD2,few,TRBJ2-2,TRBV5-4,CASSSTSVNTGELFF,TGTGCCAGCAGCTCGACTAGCGTGAACACCGGGGAGCTGTTTTTT
.,.,TRBJ1-6,TRBV12-3/TRBV12-4,CASSRDTGSPLHF,TGTGCCAGCAGCCGGGACACCGGTTCACCCCTCCACTTT
.,.,TRBJ2-7,TRBV27,CASSPLPGVSYEQYF,TGTGCCAGCAGTCCCCTCCCCGGAGTGTCCTACGAGCAGTACTTC
.,many,TRBJ2-1,TRBV5-1,CASSLYEFWAGSSYNEQFF,TGCGCCAGCAGCTTGTATGAGTTTTGGGCGGGGAGCTCCTACAATGAGCAGTTCTTC
.,.,TRBJ2-7,TRBV6-2/TRBV6-3,CASSYTGRGRSYEQYF,TGTGCCAGCAGTTACACGGGCCGAGGGAGGTCCTACGAGCAGTACTTC
.,.,TRBJ1-1,TRBV29-1,CSVGLTGKNTEAFF,TGCAGCGTCGGATTGACAGGTAAAAACACTGAAGCTTTCTTT
.,few,TRBJ2-1,TRBV2,CASRRIGRNEQFF,TGTGCCAGCAGAAGGATAGGGAGGAATGAGCAGTTCTTC
.,many,TRBJ2-1,TRBV3-1,CASSQVGGNEQFF,TGTGCCAGCAGCCAAGTCGGGGGCAATGAGCAGTTCTTC
.,.,TRBJ1-1,TRBV19,CASSGFWMEDTEAFF,TGTGCCAGTAGCGGTTTTTGGATGGAGGACACTGAAGCTTTCTTT
TRBD1,many,TRBJ2-2,TRBV14,CASSDHRTGPNTGELFF,TGTGCCAGCAGCGACCATCGGACAGGACCGAACACCGGGGAGCTGTTTTTT
TRBD2,once,TRBJ2-3,TRBV7-2,CASSAWGGGADTQYF,TGTGCCAGCAGCGCGTGGGGGGGGGGAGCAGATACGCAGTATTTT
.,many,TRBJ1-1,TRBV12-3/TRBV12-4,CASTSDRNTEAFF,TGTGCCAGCACCTCGGACCGAAACACTGAAGCTTTCTTT
.,.,TRBJ1-1,TRBV10-1,CASSEGPGRRAEAFF,TGCGCCAGCAGTGAGGGCCCAGGCCGTCGGGCTGAAGCTTTCTTT
.,many,TRBJ2-1,TRBV18,CASSPLEAPGVEQFF,TGTGCCAGCTCACCCCTGGAGGCCCCGGGGGTGGAGCAGTTCTTC
TRBD1,many,TRBJ1-2,TRBV20-1,CSARPRPDRGYGYTF,TGCAGTGCTAGACCCCGACCAGACAGGGGCTATGGCTACACCTTC
.,.,TRBJ2-3,TRBV14,CASSPLTSSTGTQYF,TGTGCCAGCAGCCCCCTTACGTCTAGCACAGGTACGCAGTATTTT
.,.,TRBJ2-1,TRBV6-2/TRBV6-3,CASSSASNEQFF,TGTGCCAGCAGTTCGGCGAGCAATGAGCAGTTCTTC
.,.,TRBJ2-2,TRBV12-3/TRBV12-4,CASSQPPGELFF,TGTGCCAGCAGTCAGCCCCCCGGGGAGCTGTTTTTT
.,many,TRBJ1-2,TRBV10-3,CAISESWSNHYGYTF,TGTGCCATCAGTGAGTCGTGGAGCAACCACTATGGCTACACCTTC
TRBD1,many,TRBJ2-7,TRBV30,CAWGLGTGGSAEQYF,TGTGCCTGGGGTTTGGGGACAGGGGGATCAGCCGAGCAGTACTTC
.,many,TRBJ2-1,TRBV20-1,CSGVGAAFSYNEQFF,TGCAGTGGGGTAGGAGCGGCCTTCTCCTACAATGAGCAGTTCTTC
.,many,TRBJ1-2,TRBV12-3/TRBV12-4,CASTQGYGYTF,TGTGCCAGCACCCAAGGGTATGGCTACACCTTC
TRBD2,many,TRBJ2-7,TRBV4-1,CASSPGLVTNEQYF,TGCGCCAGCAGCCCCGGACTAGTCACCAACGAGCAGTACTTC
.,.,TRBJ2-2,TRBV4-2,CASSQFFSSTGELFF,TGTGCCAGCAGCCAATTTTTCAGTTCCACCGGGGAGCTGTTTTTT
.,many,TRBJ2-7,TRBV7-8,CASSLTSGALGEQYF,TGTGCCAGCAGTCTTACCTCCGGGGCCCTCGGCGAGCAGTACTTC
.,.,TRBJ2-3,TRBV10-2,CASSGGLPFTDTQYF,TGCGCCAGCAGTGGAGGACTACCATTCACAGATACGCAGTATTTT
.,many,TRBJ1-1,TRBV28,CASSLWYKNTEAFF,TGTGCCAGCAGTTTATGGTACAAGAACACTGAAGCTTTCTTT
.,few,TRBJ1-6,TRBV10-3,CAIRDRIDYNSPLHF,TGTGCCATCAGAGACAGAATAGATTATAATTCACCCCTCCACTTT
.,.,TRBJ2-2,TRBV7-3,CASSPSTGGELFF,TGTGCCAGCAGCCCCAGTACCGGCGGGGAGCTGTTTTTT
TRBD2,few,TRBJ2-1,TRBV6-2/TRBV6-3,CASSYFLGGSGGSNEQFF,TGTGCCAGCAGTTACTTCCTGGGGGGTAGCGGGGGGTCCAATGAGCAGTTCTTC